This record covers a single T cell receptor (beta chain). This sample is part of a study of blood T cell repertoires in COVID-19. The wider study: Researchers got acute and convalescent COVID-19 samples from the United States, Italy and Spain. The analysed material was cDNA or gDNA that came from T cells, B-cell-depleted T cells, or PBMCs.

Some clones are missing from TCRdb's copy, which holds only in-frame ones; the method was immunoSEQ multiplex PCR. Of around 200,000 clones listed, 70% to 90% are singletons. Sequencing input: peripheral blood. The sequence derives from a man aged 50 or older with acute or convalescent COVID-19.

This CDR3 is CASSPGQGRLRDYGYTF. The CDR3 nucleotides are TGTGCCAGCTCACCTGGACAGGGGCGCCTGAGGGACTATGGCTACACCTTC. This chain uses TRBV18 with TRBJ1-2; 9 nucleotides align to TRBD1. Unmatched junction bases numbered 11, after V lost 3 bases and J lost 3 bases. CDR1 and CDR2 from the germline V gene are KGHSH and LQKENI. The CDR3 consists of 17 residues.